This T cell receptor beta chain was obtained from a study of blood T cell repertoires in COVID-19. In the original workflow: The authors estimated nucleated cell counts from reference gene primer amplification. The data were produced by immunoSEQ multiplex PCR, yet TCRdb's version contains in-frame clones alone and is incomplete. Clone size and V and J calls were adopted from that table, with D and trimming inferred from the DNA. The data hold under 300,000 clones, with 82% observed a single time. The CDR3 consists of 13 residues. Germline CDR1 reads LNHDA; CDR2 reads SQIVND (reference sequence). V lost 5 bases and J 2 bases, leaving 10 bases between the germline ends.

The V gene is TRBV19, the J gene TRBJ2-7; no definite D call. The sample comprised peripheral blood. The clonotype comes from a woman aged 80 or older with active or convalescent COVID-19. The CDR3: CASSWSAAYEQYF. The CDR3 nucleotides read TGTGCCAGTAGTTGGTCCGCAGCCTACGAGCAGTACTTC.